This entry features one T cell receptor (beta chain) sequence. Germline CDR1 reads MDHEN; CDR2 reads SYDVKM. The CDR3 has 13 residues. The V segment lost 8 bases and the J segment 6 bases; nucleotides outside the gene matches: 6. Profiling relied on immunoSEQ multiplex PCR, and the TCRdb table lists in-frame clones only, not all of them. The table shows 100,000 to 150,000 clones, with 70% to 80% occurring only once. The sample is drawn from a study of blood T cell repertoires in COVID-19. The sequencing input was peripheral blood. This receptor was obtained from a middle-aged man with active or convalescent COVID-19. The gene calls are TRBV28 and TRBJ2-2, with TRBD1 matching over 7 bases. CDR3 sequence: CASLDRAAGELFF. As DNA, the CDR3 is TGTGCCAGCCTCGACAGGGCGGCCGGGGAGCTGTTTTTT.